The 13 T cell receptor beta chains listed next were all sequenced from one sample in a study of T cells in Graves' hyperthyroidism and ophthalmopathy. Amplified regions were TCR beta CDR3 sequences from RNA transcripts. When the TCR CDR3 underwent first-round RT-PCR, the HTBI primer set was used. TCRdb re-derived calls from the multiplex PCR reads in MiXCR, one entry per CDR3 protein. The sample consists of about 360,000 distinct CDR3 sequences, approximately 13% of them appearing once. The material sequenced was blood. Receptor source: a woman aged 18-29 years with Graves' hyperthyroidism.

There are many counts of this clonotype. The V gene is TRBV6-5, the J gene TRBJ2-5, with 7 bases that match TRBD1. The CDR3 is 16 amino acids. J gave up 5 bases and V 2 bases, and 11 bases lay outside the gene matches. Germline V gene data show CDR1 as MNHEY and CDR2 as SVGAGI. The CDR3 bases are TGTGCCAGCAGTTACGGCCGCCACAGGGGTCGGGAGACCCAGTACTTC. This encodes CASSYGRHRGRETQYF.

The table lists this clonotype with many counts. The rearrangement links TRBV28 to TRBJ1-2, with 7 bases that match TRBD1. V lost 11 bases and J lost 7; bases outside the gene matches: 10. The CDR3 is made up of 12 amino acids. Germline lookup yields CDR1 MDHEN and CDR2 SYDVKM. The CDR3 bases are TGTGCCGGCGGAAGGACAGGAGCTGGCTACACCTTC. This translates into CAGGRTGAGYTF.

V and J are TRBV5-6 and TRBJ1-5; no clear D. The CDR3 has 14 amino acids. V was trimmed by 0 bases and J by 6 bases, leaving 10 bases between them. Germline CDR1 is SGHDT and CDR2 is YYEEEE. The CDR3 sequence: CASSLGSRGQPQHF. The CDR3 DNA follows: TGTGCCAGCAGCTTGGGGTCCCGAGGTCAGCCCCAGCATTTT.

In its sample, this clonotype was seen a few times. The genes are TRBV9 and TRBJ2-1, with D unclear. The ends were cut back, 0 bases at V and 9 bases at J, with 10 bases in the middle. The V gene's germline CDR1 is SGDLS and CDR2 YYNGEE. The CDR3 loop spans 13 amino acids. The CDR3 DNA reads TGTGCCAGCAGCGTAGCAACTTTGGGTGAGCAGTTCTTC. Its translation is CASSVATLGEQFF. The full variable domain, with the rest looked up from reference TRBV9 and TRBJ2-1, is DSGVTQTPKHLITATGQRVTLRCSPRSGDLSVYWYQQSLDQGLQFLIQYYNGEERAKGNILERFSAQQFPDLHSELNLSSLELGDSALYFCASSVATLGEQFFGPGTRLTVL.

The chain recombines TRBV4-2 with TRBJ2-5; D possibly corresponds to TRBD1 (6 bases). There are 14 residues in the CDR3. Germline loops: CDR1 LGHNA, CDR2 YNFKEQ. V lost 3 bases, J lost 2 bases, and 10 bases lay in between. CDR3 sequence (DNA): TGTGCCAGCAGCCACGTCGGACAGCAAGAGACCCAGTACTTC. It codes for CASSHVGQQETQYF.

This clonotype was counted many times. The gene calls are TRBV27 and TRBJ1-5; the D is unclear. This CDR3 region has 14 residues. V was pared by 5 bases and J by 9 bases, with 17 bases between. Per the germline V gene, CDR1 is MNHEY and CDR2 is SMNVEV (reference sequence). CDR3 region: CASSPGLPSGPQHF. Written as DNA, the CDR3 is TGTGCCAGCAGTCCAGGACTGCCGTCTGGGCCCCAGCATTTT.

This clonotype was detected ten times or more. The CDR3 is CASRTESNTEAFF. The CDR3 nucleotides are TGTGCCAGCAGGACTGAGTCGAACACTGAAGCTTTCTTT. The chain is built from TRBV28 and TRBJ1-1; D remains ambiguous. V gave up 6 bases and J gave up 1 base, with 9 bases separating them. Germline lookup yields CDR1 MDHEN and CDR2 SYDVKM. This CDR3 has 13 amino acids.

This clonotype came up many times. V usage is TRBV20-1 and J usage is TRBJ2-3; 12 bases align to TRBD2. The CDR3 runs to 17 residues. V shed 2 bases and J 2 bases; nucleotides not matched to a gene: 8. CDR1 DFQATT and CDR2 SNEGSKA come from the germline V gene (reference sequence). The CDR3 DNA follows: TGCAGTGCTAGAAGGCTAGCGGGGGGGCGGGTCACAGATACGCAGTATTTT. Protein: CSARRLAGGRVTDTQYF.

Ten or more counts support this clonotype. The DNA for the CDR3 is TGTGCCAGCAGTTTGGTGACAAACAACGAAGCTTTCTTT. Encoded protein: CASSLVTNNEAFF. The chain uses TRBV28 and TRBJ1-1, with no clear D. Trimming took off 3 bases at V and 8 bases at J, with 13 bases between the two ends. Germline-derived CDR1 and CDR2 are MDHEN and SYDVKM. The CDR3 has 13 amino acids.

This clonotype was recorded at least ten times. The J gene is TRBJ2-5, the V gene TRBV9; 9 nucleotides agree with TRBD1. CDR1 and CDR2 from the germline V gene are SGDLS and YYNGEE. V was pared by 4 bases and J by 4 bases, with 5 bases of the junction left unmatched. This CDR3 has 14 amino acids. CDR3 in amino acids: CASSSRTGAETQYF. The CDR3, as DNA: TGTGCCAGCAGCTCTCGGACAGGGGCAGAGACCCAGTACTTC. Based on the CDR3 plus reference TRBV9 and TRBJ2-5, the full variable domain is DSGVTQTPKHLITATGQRVTLRCSPRSGDLSVYWYQQSLDQGLQFLIQYYNGEERAKGNILERFSAQQFPDLHSELNLSSLELGDSALYFCASSSRTGAETQYFGPGTRLLVL.

Ten or more counts support this clonotype. The chain employs TRBV6-5 and TRBJ1-2; D perhaps matches TRBD1 (5 bases). V lost 3 bases and J lost 7, with 12 bases in between. Germline CDR1 and CDR2: MNHEY and SVGAGI. The CDR3 spans 13 residues. DNA of the CDR3: TGTGCCAGCAGTTATCTCGGGGGAGGTGGCTACACCTTC. Translation: CASSYLGGGGYTF.

The gene calls are TRBV5-1 and TRBJ2-2; unclear D gene. This CDR3 has 14 residues. The V end was cut by 0 bases, the J end by 2 bases, with 5 bases between. Germline V CDR1 and CDR2: SGHRS, YFSETQ. CDR3 sequence: CASSLADNTGELFF. For the CDR3, the DNA is TGCGCCAGCAGCTTGGCTGATAACACCGGGGAGCTGTTTTTT.

This clonotype came up many times. V and J are TRBV6-1 and TRBJ2-1; no clear D gene. Trimming pared 4 bases from V and 0 bases from J, leaving 10 bases between. Per the germline V gene, CDR1 is MNHNS and CDR2 is SASEGT. The CDR3 spans 15 residues. The CDR3 loop reads CASSGKGGSYNEQFF. The CDR3 bases are TGTGCCAGCAGTGGCAAGGGTGGCTCCTACAATGAGCAGTTCTTC.